The 14 T cell receptor beta chains below were found in one sample sequenced in a study of blood T cell repertoires in COVID-19 (TCRdb year 2020). To prepare the library, the immunoSEQ multiplex PCR assay was applied. The source is immuneACCESS, and TCRdb retained only in-frame sequences with V and J called. Part of the clones is not carried over; for the studies checked, unresolved V genes explain less than half of this, and the remainder is unexplained. This sample gives 100,000 or so clones in total; around 83% of them show up just once. The biggest ten clones account for over 2% of the sample. The specimen sequenced was peripheral blood. The source is a human donor in a cohort sampled during active COVID-19.

The genes are TRBV4-3 and TRBJ2-1; TRBD2 matches 10 bases. Germline V lookup: CDR1 LGHNA, CDR2 YSLEER. The length of the CDR3 is 17 residues. The ends lost 1 base at V and 9 bases at J; junction bases unmatched: 12. CDR3 residues: CASSQGGKRGGLGEQFF. In DNA, the CDR3 is TGCGCCAGCAGCCAAGGAGGGAAGCGGGGGGGCCTGGGTGAGCAGTTCTTC.

The chain has TRBV11-2 and TRBJ2-1; TRBD2 agrees at 10 bases. V dropped 1 base and J dropped 1; count of bases not matched to a gene: 1. Germline V gene lookup returns CDR1 SGHAT and CDR2 FQNNGV. CDR3 length: 16 amino acids. The CDR3 protein is CASSLVAGGSYNEQFF. The CDR3 region has the DNA TGTGCCAGCAGCTTAGTAGCGGGGGGTTCCTACAATGAGCAGTTCTTC.

This chain uses TRBV18 with TRBJ1-1; D gene unclear. The CDR3 has 15 residues. Per germline, CDR1 KGHSH and CDR2 LQKENI. Trimming took off 0 bases at V and 7 bases at J, with 15 bases between the two ends. CDR3 nucleotide sequence: TGTGCCAGCTCACCACCTCGCCCGCAGCGACTTGAAGCTTTCTTT. Residues: CASSPPRPQRLEAFF.

By share, this clone ranks as medium-sized. V usage is TRBV19 and J usage is TRBJ2-6, with D perhaps TRBD2 (6 bases). Germline CDR1 and CDR2: LNHDA and SQIVND (reference sequence). The CDR3 is 15 residues long. Trimming took off 4 bases at V and 2 bases at J, with 9 bases between the two ends. CDR3 sequence (DNA): TGTGCCAGTAGTAGGGGACTGGCTGGGGCCAACGTCCTGACTTTC. Translated: CASSRGLAGANVLTF.

The table lists this clone with a few counts. The V call is TRBV6-2 or TRBV6-3, the J call TRBJ1-6; the D is unclear. The CDR3 runs 15 residues. V lost 5 bases and J 9 bases, leaving 17 bases between the germline ends. The germline V gene has CDR1 MNHEY and CDR2 SVGEGT. CDR3 sequence: CASSKRSFLGSPLHF. DNA for the CDR3: TGTGCCAGCAGTAAACGGAGCTTTTTAGGTTCACCCCTCCACTTT.

The chain has TRBV5-1 and TRBJ1-2; 7 bases are shared with TRBD1. Per the germline V gene, CDR1 is SGHRS and CDR2 is YFSETQ. This CDR3 has 13 amino acids. Trimming removed 7 bases from V and 3 bases from J; junction bases left unmatched: 6. CDR3 sequence: CASGTEKYYGYTF. In DNA, the CDR3 is TGCGCCAGCGGGACAGAAAAATACTATGGCTACACCTTC.

The gene calls are TRBV6-4 and TRBJ2-7; possible D gene TRBD2, 6 bases. The CDR3 runs to 14 residues. V lost 9 bases and J lost 7, with 22 bases in between. Germline assignment: CDR1 MRHNA and CDR2 SNTAGT. CDR3 DNA: TGTGCCAGGGCCCTGGTGGGCGGGGTTGGGGAGCAGTACTTC. It is translated as CARALVGGVGEQYF.

V and J are TRBV5-1 and TRBJ2-1; 8 bases map to TRBD2. Germline assignment: CDR1 SGHRS and CDR2 YFSETQ. Losses at the gene ends were 3 bases for V and 7 bases for J; bases not matched to a gene: 9. This CDR3 spans 15 amino acids. The CDR3 bases are TGCGCCAGCAGCTCGGAGCGGGAGAGGCTAAATGAGCAGTTCTTC. The encoded protein is CASSSERERLNEQFF.

The chain carries TRBV14 and TRBJ2-7, with D possibly matching TRBD2 (6 bases). Germline CDR1 and CDR2: SGHDN and FVKESK. Trimming took 0 bases from V and 2 from J, leaving 14 bases between them. The CDR3 runs to 16 residues. CDR3 coding DNA: TGTGCCAGCAGCCAAGATATGTCTTCGGGGGCCTACGAGCAGTACTTC. As protein: CASSQDMSSGAYEQYF. The full variable domain, its missing parts supplied by reference TRBV14 and TRBJ2-7, is EAGVTQFPSHSVIEKGQTVTLRCDPISGHDNLYWYRRVMGKEIKFLLHFVKESKQDESGMPNNRFLAERTGGTYSTLKVQPAELEDSGVYFCASSQDMSSGAYEQYFGPGTRLTVT.

The rearrangement uses TRBV3-1 (or the pseudogene TRBV3-2) and TRBJ2-7; 14 bases line up with TRBD2. This CDR3 is 15 amino acids long. V lost 5 bases, J lost 3 bases, and 3 bases stayed unmatched. CDR1 is LGHDT and CDR2 is YNNKEL in the germline V gene (reference sequence). CDR3 residues: CASSLGLAGGYEQYF. For the CDR3, the DNA is TGTGCCAGCAGCTTAGGACTAGCGGGAGGCTACGAGCAGTACTTC.

V and J are TRBV5-1 and TRBJ2-7; 11 bases agree with TRBD2. The V segment lost 0 bases and the J segment 6 bases; nucleotides outside the gene matches: 5. Germline lookup yields CDR1 SGHRS and CDR2 YFSETQ. The CDR3 runs 15 residues. CDR3 protein: CASSLGLAGIGEQYF. CDR3 DNA sequence: TGCGCCAGCAGCTTGGGACTAGCGGGAATCGGCGAGCAGTACTTC.

This clone was counted a single time. The V gene is TRBV27, the J gene TRBJ1-1; D is undetermined. V was pared by 2 bases and J by 1 base, with 8 bases between. The CDR3 consists of 14 residues. Germline-derived CDR1 and CDR2 are MNHEY and SMNVEV (reference sequence). CDR3 sequence (DNA): TGTGCCAGCAGTTTAACCATACAGAACACTGAAGCTTTCTTT. Residues: CASSLTIQNTEAFF.

This rearrangement joins TRBV9 to TRBJ2-5; 14 bases align to TRBD2. The germline gives CDR1 SGDLS, CDR2 YYNGEE. The CDR3 length is 17 residues. V trimming: 0 bases; J trimming: 5 bases; junction bases outside the gene matches: 6. CDR3 amino acids: CASSVAPGLAGDETQYF. CDR3 nucleotides: TGTGCCAGCAGCGTAGCCCCGGGACTAGCGGGAGATGAGACCCAGTACTTC. Complete variable domain (other parts from reference TRBV9 and TRBJ2-5): DSGVTQTPKHLITATGQRVTLRCSPRSGDLSVYWYQQSLDQGLQFLIQYYNGEERAKGNILERFSAQQFPDLHSELNLSSLELGDSALYFCASSVAPGLAGDETQYFGPGTRLLVL.

This sequence joins TRBV4-1 and TRBJ2-3; 8 nucleotides align to TRBD1. Germline CDR1 MGHRA, CDR2 YSYEKL. V dropped 0 bases and J dropped 6; count of bases not matched to a gene: 8. The CDR3 covers 16 residues. CDR3 region: CASSQDTRTGWDTQYF. The DNA for the CDR3 is TGCGCCAGCAGCCAAGATACCCGGACAGGGTGGGATACGCAGTATTTT.